The next 15 T cell receptor beta chains were all read from a single sample in a study of blood T cells in healthy people across ages. For the second PCR, which ran for roughly 7 to 11 cycles, a sample-barcoded 5' primer and a J-beta primer mix were used. TCRdb called the 5' RACE reads again in MiXCR, with one record for every CDR3 protein. This table has about 1.6 million distinct CDR3 sequences, about 35% appearing once. Sequenced: blood. All receptors come from a woman in her 30s in good health.

Points on this clonotype: Compared with germline, one end of the junction differs, possibly owing to a read error. The V and J genes are TRBV7-1 and TRBJ2-3; D gene ambiguous. TRBV7-1 is sorted into the ORF group, with uncertain function. The CDR3 is made up of 12 amino acids. The CDR3 here is CTSSQDADTQYF. The CDR3 region has the DNA TGTACCAGCAGTCAGGACGCAGATACGCAGTATTTT.

This rearrangement joins TRBV6-5 to TRBJ2-2, with 7 bases matching TRBD1. The CDR3 length is 15 residues. After removal of 3 bases from V and 4 bases from J, the junction contained 5 bases not matched to a gene. From germline, CDR1 is MNHEY and CDR2 SVGAGI. The CDR3 DNA reads as TGTGCCAGCAGTTATGACAGGGATTCCACCGGGGAGCTGTTTTTT. Its protein product is CASSYDRDSTGELFF.

The chain links TRBV28 to TRBJ1-2; 7 bases align to TRBD1. V was clipped by 3 bases and J by 4 bases; unmatched bases: 11. The CDR3 consists of 16 residues. Looked up from germline, CDR1 is MDHEN and CDR2 is SYDVKM. DNA for the CDR3: TGTGCCAGCAGTTTGATAACCGGGACAGTCTGCTATGGCTACACCTTC. Protein sequence: CASSLITGTVCYGYTF.

This chain joins TRBV5-4 and TRBJ2-7, with 8 positions matching TRBD1. Germline V gene lookup returns CDR1 SGHNT and CDR2 YYREEE (reference sequence). This CDR3 has 15 amino acids. V shed 2 bases and J 3 bases; nucleotides not matched to a gene: 7. The DNA for the CDR3 is TGTGCCAGCAGCTTCTATAGCACAGGGGGCTACGAGCAGTACTTC. Translation gives CASSFYSTGGYEQYF. Supplemented by reference TRBV5-4 and TRBJ2-7, the full variable domain reads ETGVTQSPTHLIKTRGQQVTLRCSSQSGHNTVSWYQQALGQGPQFIFQYYREEENGRGNFPPRFSGLQFPNYSSELNVNALELDDSALYLCASSFYSTGGYEQYFGPGTRLTVT.

This clonotype was seen a handful of times. The chain links TRBV6-6 to TRBJ2-3, with D possibly matching TRBD2 (6 bases). The V end was cut by 7 bases, the J end by 4 bases, with 15 bases between. CDR3 size: 14 residues. CDR1 is MNHNY, CDR2 SVGAGI, per germline (reference sequence). CDR3 nucleotide sequence: TGTGCCAGCACCCTGGGGGGTATCGCAGATACGCAGTATTTT. It codes for CASTLGGIADTQYF.

CDR3 region: CASSSTGHNYGYTF. DNA for the CDR3: TGTGCCAGCAGCTCGACAGGCCACAACTATGGCTACACCTTC. The V gene is TRBV6-1, the J gene TRBJ1-2, with a weak D call TRBD1 (6 bases). V lost 6 bases and J 2 bases, leaving 13 bases between the germline ends. The length of the CDR3 is 14 residues. Germline V gene sequence: CDR1 MNHNS, CDR2 SASEGT.

This clonotype has more than one count but fewer than ten. The chain carries TRBV5-1 and TRBJ1-1, with D unclear. Trimming stripped 3 bases from V and 4 bases from J, with 10 bases between. The CDR3 sequence is 13 residues long. CDR1 is SGHRS and CDR2 is YFSETQ in the germline V gene. CDR3 protein: CASSSEILTEAFF. CDR3 coding DNA: TGCGCCAGCAGCTCCGAAATACTCACTGAAGCTTTCTTT.

This chain uses TRBV7-3 with TRBJ2-1; D perhaps matches TRBD1 (5 bases). The germline gives CDR1 SGHTA, CDR2 FQGTGA. This CDR3 is 15 amino acids long. Trimming removed 5 bases at V and 1 base at J, with 12 bases between. CDR3 sequence: CASSLDTRSYNEQFF. The CDR3 region has the DNA TGTGCCAGCAGCCTGGACACCCGATCCTACAATGAGCAGTTCTTC.

The rearrangement uses TRBV14 and TRBJ2-1, with 10 positions matching TRBD2. V dropped 2 bases and J dropped 1; count of bases not matched to a gene: 2. In germline, CDR1 is SGHDN, CDR2 FVKESK. This CDR3 has 16 residues. CDR3: CASSQISGGSYNEQFF. DNA of the CDR3: TGTGCCAGCAGCCAAATTAGCGGGGGGTCCTACAATGAGCAGTTCTTC.

About this clonotype itself: A much larger clone lies one base from this, so it may be a read error. This rearrangement joins TRBV29-1 to TRBJ2-7; D uncertain. In germline, CDR1 is SQVTM, CDR2 ANQGSEA. The CDR3 loop spans 12 amino acids. The CDR3 loop reads CSVRGSSCEQYF. In DNA form, the CDR3 reads TGCAGCGTTCGAGGCAGCTCCTGCGAGCAGTACTTC.

This clonotype appeared a few times. The rearrangement joins TRBV4-1 to TRBJ2-3; D call uncertain. The CDR3 covers 15 residues. The V gene's germline CDR1 is MGHRA and CDR2 YSYEKL. V lost 0 bases to trimming and J lost 0 bases, with 7 bases between them. The CDR3 here is CASSQDPPSTDTQYF. As DNA, the CDR3 is TGCGCCAGCAGCCAAGACCCACCTAGCACAGATACGCAGTATTTT.

The V gene is TRBV7-8, the J gene TRBJ2-5; 11 positions agree with TRBD2. The germline V gene has CDR1 SGHVS and CDR2 FQNEAQ. The V gene end was trimmed by 3 bases and the J gene end by 0 bases; junction bases not matched to a gene: 3. The CDR3 has 16 amino acids. CDR3 nucleotides: TGTGCCAGCAGCTTGATAGCGGGAGGGAACCAAGAGACCCAGTACTTC. It is translated as CASSLIAGGNQETQYF.

The table lists this clonotype with a few counts. The genes are TRBV15 and TRBJ2-1; D unresolved. The CDR3 length is 12 residues. Trimming shortened V by 1 base and J by 9 bases, and 7 bases separated the two germline ends. CDR1 is LNHNV, CDR2 YYDKDF, per germline (reference sequence). CDR3 protein: CATSRGWPEQFF. For the CDR3, the DNA is TGTGCCACCAGCAGAGGGTGGCCTGAGCAGTTCTTC.

This clonotype occurred a few times. The chain uses TRBV7-9 and TRBJ2-2, with D perhaps TRBD1 (6 bases). The CDR3 contains 18 residues. CDR1 SEHNR and CDR2 FQNEAQ come from the germline V gene (reference sequence). V shed 2 bases and J shed 2 bases, with 18 bases lying between them. CDR3 DNA: TGTGCCAGCAGCTTAAGAAGGGGGAGAGGTGGCAACACCGGGGAGCTGTTTTTT. Encoded protein: CASSLRRGRGGNTGELFF.

V usage is TRBV11-2 and J usage is TRBJ2-7, with TRBD1 as a possible D gene (7 bases). V shed 1 base and J shed 3 bases, with 13 bases lying between them. Germline loops: CDR1 SGHAT, CDR2 FQNNGV. The CDR3 consists of 15 residues. DNA for the CDR3: TGTGCCAGCAGCTTAGGGCGGGACAGCATCTACGAGCAGTACTTC. Amino acid sequence: CASSLGRDSIYEQYF.